The 11 T cell receptor beta chains listed next were all sequenced from one sample in a study of T cell repertoires in cytomegalovirus infection. Their specific antigens are unknown. MiXCR was run by TCRdb on the reads, yielding one entry per CDR3 protein. Of hundreds of thousands of distinct CDR3 sequences listed, around 31% are singletons. The sample in question was cultured PBMCs, obtained from culture after CMV antigen stimulation. The receptors originated from a human donor in good health (CMV status not recorded). Some clones in this sample may be carry-over from other donors' samples.

This clonotype has only a few counts. The J gene is TRBJ2-5, the V gene TRBV6-2 or TRBV6-3; 10 nucleotides match TRBD2. The CDR3 sequence is 14 residues long. Germline CDR1 MNHEY, CDR2 SVGEGT. The trim removed 2 bases at V and 5 bases at J, leaving 2 bases unmatched. This chain's CDR3 is CASSYGTSDETQYF. The CDR3 DNA reads TGTGCCAGCAGTTACGGGACTAGCGATGAGACCCAGTACTTC.

V gene TRBV4-3 combines with J gene TRBJ2-7, with 8 nucleotides matching TRBD1. Germline V gives CDR1 LGHNA, CDR2 YSLEER. The length of the CDR3 is 14 residues. The V and J ends lost 6 bases and 5 bases, in that order; junction bases with no gene match: 9. The CDR3 DNA reads as TGCGCCAGCAGTCCCCGGACAGGGATGGACGAGCAGTACTTC. Its protein product is CASSPRTGMDEQYF.

This clonotype was counted only a few times. The rearrangement links TRBV11-2 to TRBJ1-1; 10 positions match TRBD1. The length of the CDR3 is 15 residues. V was pared by 4 bases and J by 4 bases, with 6 bases of the junction left unmatched. Per the germline V gene, CDR1 is SGHAT and CDR2 is FQNNGV. The CDR3 DNA follows: TGTGCCAGCAGCTCTCCGACAGGGGGCGTCACTGAAGCTTTCTTT. This gives the protein CASSSPTGGVTEAFF.

This clonotype was recorded many times. The V gene is TRBV7-2, the J gene TRBJ2-7; 13 bases fit TRBD2. V shed 6 bases, J shed 3 bases, and the junction held 5 bases outside the gene matches. The CDR3 has 15 amino acids. CDR1 and CDR2 (germline): SGHTA, FQGNSA. In DNA, the CDR3 is TGTGCCAGCAGGCGGACTAGCGGGGGTCTCTACGAGCAGTACTTC. Protein: CASRRTSGGLYEQYF.

This clonotype occurred many times. V and J are TRBV6-1 and TRBJ2-3, with D possibly TRBD2 on 6 matching bases. CDR1 is MNHNS and CDR2 is SASEGT in the germline V gene. The V end was cut by 4 bases, the J end by 3 bases, with 14 bases between. There are 15 residues in the CDR3. This CDR3 reads CASSGQTLATDTQYF. The CDR3 nucleotides are TGTGCCAGCAGTGGGCAGACACTAGCTACAGATACGCAGTATTTT.

V usage is TRBV19 and J usage is TRBJ1-2; no definite D call. Germline V gene sequence: CDR1 LNHDA, CDR2 SQIVND (reference sequence). Trimming removed 1 base from V and 12 bases from J, with 9 bases in between. CDR3 length equals 11 residues. CDR3 region: CASSIAGAHTF. The CDR3 DNA follows: TGTGCCAGTAGTATAGCGGGAGCGCACACCTTC.

This clonotype was observed a handful of times. The chain employs TRBV7-6 and TRBJ2-6; D gene ambiguous. Looked up from germline, CDR1 is SGHVS and CDR2 is FNYEAQ. This CDR3 comprises 16 residues. V lost 5 bases, J lost 0 bases, and 11 bases lay in between. The CDR3, as DNA: TGTGCCAGCAGCCTGAGAGGCCACTCTGGGGCCAACGTCCTGACTTTC. This codes for CASSLRGHSGANVLTF.

This rearrangement joins TRBV7-2 to TRBJ2-5; D gene unclear. The CDR3 is made up of 14 amino acids. V was trimmed by 6 bases and J by 0 bases, leaving 11 bases between them. The germline CDR1 and CDR2 sequences are SGHTA and FQGNSA. The CDR3 spells CASSRGRDQETQYF. CDR3 DNA: TGTGCCAGCAGTCGTGGTCGGGACCAAGAGACCCAGTACTTC. Full variable domain (missing parts from reference TRBV7-2 and TRBJ2-5): GAGVSQSPSNKVTEKGKDVELRCDPISGHTALYWYRQSLGQGLEFLIYFQGNSAPDKSGLPSDRFSAERTGGSVSTLTIQRTQQEDSAVYLCASSRGRDQETQYFGPGTRLLVL.

This clonotype was seen ten or more times. The chain couples TRBV7-2 to TRBJ1-5; 7 bases map to TRBD1. V was pared by 9 bases and J by 5 bases, with 7 bases of the junction left unmatched. Germline values: CDR1 SGHTA, CDR2 FQGNSA. The CDR3 contains 13 residues. The CDR3 nucleotides are TGTGCCAGTGGGTGGCAGGGGGATCAGCCCCAGCATTTT. It specifies CASGWQGDQPQHF.

The chain links TRBV6-1 to TRBJ2-7, with 13 bases lining up with TRBD2. CDR1 is MNHNS and CDR2 is SASEGT in the germline V gene. Trimming cost V 5 bases and J 2 bases; bases outside gene matches: 3. This CDR3 contains 15 residues. CDR3 DNA: TGTGCCAGCAGTCGGACTAGCGGGAGCGCCTACGAGCAGTACTTC. Translation gives CASSRTSGSAYEQYF.

V gene TRBV7-9 combines with J gene TRBJ1-4; a possible D gene is TRBD1 (5 bases). This CDR3 region has 19 residues. Trimming removed 4 bases at V and 0 bases at J, with 21 bases between. Germline CDR1 and CDR2: SEHNR and FQNEAQ (reference sequence). The CDR3: CASSSILGGNQATNEKLFF. The CDR3 DNA reads as TGTGCCAGCAGCTCGATTTTGGGGGGAAACCAAGCAACTAATGAAAAACTGTTTTTT.